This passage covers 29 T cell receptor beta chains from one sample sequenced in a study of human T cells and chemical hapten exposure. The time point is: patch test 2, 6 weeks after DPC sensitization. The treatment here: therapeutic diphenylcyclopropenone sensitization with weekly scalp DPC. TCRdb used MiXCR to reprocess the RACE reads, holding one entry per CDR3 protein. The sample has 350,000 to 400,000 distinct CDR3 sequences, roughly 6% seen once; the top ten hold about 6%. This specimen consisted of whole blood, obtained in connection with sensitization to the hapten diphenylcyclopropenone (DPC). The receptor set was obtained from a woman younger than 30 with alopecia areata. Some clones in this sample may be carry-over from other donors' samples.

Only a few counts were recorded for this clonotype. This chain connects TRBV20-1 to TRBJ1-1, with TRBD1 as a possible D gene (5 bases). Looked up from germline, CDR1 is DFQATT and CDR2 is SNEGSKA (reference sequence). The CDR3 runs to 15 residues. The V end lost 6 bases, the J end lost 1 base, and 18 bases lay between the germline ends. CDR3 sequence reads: CSAPRGVLGNTEAFF. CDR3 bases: TGCAGTGCCCCGCGGGGGGTCCTCGGGAACACTGAAGCTTTCTTT.

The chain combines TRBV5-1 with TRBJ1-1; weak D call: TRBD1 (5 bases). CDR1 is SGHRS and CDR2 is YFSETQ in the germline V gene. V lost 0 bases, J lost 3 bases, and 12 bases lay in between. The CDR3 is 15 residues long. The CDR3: CASSLAQGEYTEAFF. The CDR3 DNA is TGCGCCAGCAGCTTGGCCCAAGGGGAGTACACTGAAGCTTTCTTT.

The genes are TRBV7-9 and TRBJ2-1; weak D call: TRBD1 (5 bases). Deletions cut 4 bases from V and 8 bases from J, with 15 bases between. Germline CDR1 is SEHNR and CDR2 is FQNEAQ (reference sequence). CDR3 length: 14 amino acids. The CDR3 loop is CASSSLKGYDEQFF. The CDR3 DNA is TGTGCCAGCAGCTCCCTAAAGGGGTATGATGAGCAGTTCTTC.

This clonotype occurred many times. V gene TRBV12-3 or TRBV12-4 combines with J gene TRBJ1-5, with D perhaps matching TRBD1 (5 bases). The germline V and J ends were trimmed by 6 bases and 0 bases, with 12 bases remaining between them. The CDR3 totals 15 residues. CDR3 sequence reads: CASSQQGNSNQPQHF. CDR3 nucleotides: TGTGCCAGCAGCCAGCAGGGAAATAGCAATCAGCCCCAGCATTTT.

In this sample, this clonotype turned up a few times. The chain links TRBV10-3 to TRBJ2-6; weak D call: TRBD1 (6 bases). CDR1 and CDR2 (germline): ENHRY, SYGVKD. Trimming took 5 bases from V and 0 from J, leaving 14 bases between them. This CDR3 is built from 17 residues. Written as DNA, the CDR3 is TGTGCCATCAGTCAAAAAGGACAGAGCTCTGGGGCCAACGTCCTGACTTTC. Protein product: CAISQKGQSSGANVLTF.

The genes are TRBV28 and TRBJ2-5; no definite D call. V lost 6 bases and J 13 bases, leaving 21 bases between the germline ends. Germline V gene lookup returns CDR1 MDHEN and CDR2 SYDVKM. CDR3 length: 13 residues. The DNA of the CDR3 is TGTGCCAGCAGCAATAGTCCCGTGCAGTCCCCGTACTTC. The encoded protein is CASSNSPVQSPYF.

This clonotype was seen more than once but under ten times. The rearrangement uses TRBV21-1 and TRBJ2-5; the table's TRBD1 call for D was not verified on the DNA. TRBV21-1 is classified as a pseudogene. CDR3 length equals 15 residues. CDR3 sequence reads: CASSMIWDREETQYF. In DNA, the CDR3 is TGTGCCAGCAGCATGATATGGGACAGAGAAGAGACCCAGTACTTC.

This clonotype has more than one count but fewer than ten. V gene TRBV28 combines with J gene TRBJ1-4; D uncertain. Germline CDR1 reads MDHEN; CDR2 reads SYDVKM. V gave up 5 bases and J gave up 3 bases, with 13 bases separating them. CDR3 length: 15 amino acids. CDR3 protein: CASSGPEPSNEKLFF. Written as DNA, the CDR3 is TGTGCCAGCAGTGGCCCAGAACCTTCTAATGAAAAACTGTTTTTT.

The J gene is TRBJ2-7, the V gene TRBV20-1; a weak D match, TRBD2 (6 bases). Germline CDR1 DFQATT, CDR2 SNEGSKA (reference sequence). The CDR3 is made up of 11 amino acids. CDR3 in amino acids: CSPSRGYEQYF. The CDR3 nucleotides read TGCAGCCCTTCACGGGGGTACGAGCAGTACTTC.

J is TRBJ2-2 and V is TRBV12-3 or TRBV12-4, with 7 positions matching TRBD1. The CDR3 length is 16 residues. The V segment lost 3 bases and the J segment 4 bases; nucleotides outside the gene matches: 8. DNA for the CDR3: TGTGCCAGCAGTTTTTCGGCAGGGGACAGCACCGGGGAGCTGTTTTTT. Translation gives CASSFSAGDSTGELFF.

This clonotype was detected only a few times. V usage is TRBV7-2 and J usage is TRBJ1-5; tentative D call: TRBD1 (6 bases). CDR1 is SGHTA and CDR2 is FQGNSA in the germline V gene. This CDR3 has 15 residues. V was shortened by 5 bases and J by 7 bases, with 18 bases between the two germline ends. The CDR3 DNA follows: TGTGCCAGCAGCCCCATGGCACAGGGTCAGCAGCCCCAGCATTTT. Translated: CASSPMAQGQQPQHF.

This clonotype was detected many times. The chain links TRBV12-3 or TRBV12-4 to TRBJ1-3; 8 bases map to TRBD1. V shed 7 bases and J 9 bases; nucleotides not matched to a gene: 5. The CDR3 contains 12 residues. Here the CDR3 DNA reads TGTGCCAGCACCCTGCAGGGGGCCACCATATATTTT. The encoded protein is CASTLQGATIYF.

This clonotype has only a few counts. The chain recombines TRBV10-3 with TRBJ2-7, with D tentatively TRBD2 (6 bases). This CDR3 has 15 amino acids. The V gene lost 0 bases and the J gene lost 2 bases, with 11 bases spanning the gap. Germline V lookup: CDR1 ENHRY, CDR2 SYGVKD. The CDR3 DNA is TGTGCCATCAGTGAGTCGGGCGGGGAGGCCTACGAGCAGTACTTC. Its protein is CAISESGGEAYEQYF.

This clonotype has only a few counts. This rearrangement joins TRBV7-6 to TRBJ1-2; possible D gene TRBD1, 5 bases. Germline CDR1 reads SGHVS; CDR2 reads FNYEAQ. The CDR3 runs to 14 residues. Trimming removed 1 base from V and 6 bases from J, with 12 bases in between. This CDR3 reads CASSLDYQGNGYTF. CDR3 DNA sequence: TGTGCCAGCAGCTTAGACTATCAGGGAAATGGCTACACCTTC. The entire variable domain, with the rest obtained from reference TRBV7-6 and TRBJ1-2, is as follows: GAGVSQSPRYKVTKRGQDVALRCDPISGHVSLYWYRQALGQGPEFLTYFNYEAQQDKSGLPNDRFSAERPEGSISTLTIQRTEQRDSAMYRCASSLDYQGNGYTFGSGTRLTVV.

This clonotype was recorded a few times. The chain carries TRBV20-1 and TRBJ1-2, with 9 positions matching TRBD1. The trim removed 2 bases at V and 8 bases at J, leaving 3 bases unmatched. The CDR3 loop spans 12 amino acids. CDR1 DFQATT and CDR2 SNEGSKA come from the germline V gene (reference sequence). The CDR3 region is CSARRQGEGYTF. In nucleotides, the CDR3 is TGCAGTGCTAGACGACAGGGGGAGGGCTACACCTTC.

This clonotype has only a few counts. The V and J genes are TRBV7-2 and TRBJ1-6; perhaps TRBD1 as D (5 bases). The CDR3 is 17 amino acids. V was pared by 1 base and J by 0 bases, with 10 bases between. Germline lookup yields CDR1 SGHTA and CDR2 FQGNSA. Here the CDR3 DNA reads TGTGCCAGCAGCTTAGGGGGCATAAGCTCCTATAATTCACCCCTCCACTTT. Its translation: CASSLGGISSYNSPLHF.

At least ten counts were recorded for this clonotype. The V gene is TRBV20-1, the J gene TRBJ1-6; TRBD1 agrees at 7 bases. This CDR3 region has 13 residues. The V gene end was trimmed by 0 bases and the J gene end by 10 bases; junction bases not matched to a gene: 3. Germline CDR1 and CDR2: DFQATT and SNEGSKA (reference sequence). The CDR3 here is CSARDTGDSPLHF. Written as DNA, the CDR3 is TGCAGTGCTAGAGATACAGGGGACTCACCCCTCCACTTT.

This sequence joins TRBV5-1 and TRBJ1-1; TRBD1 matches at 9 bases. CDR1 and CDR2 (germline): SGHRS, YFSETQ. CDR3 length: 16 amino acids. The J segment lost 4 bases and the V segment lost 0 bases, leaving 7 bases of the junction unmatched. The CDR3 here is CASSLVQGAWATEAFF. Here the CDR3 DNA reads TGCGCCAGCAGCTTGGTACAGGGGGCTTGGGCCACTGAAGCTTTCTTT. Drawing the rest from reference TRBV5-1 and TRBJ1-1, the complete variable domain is KAGVTQTPRYLIKTRGQQVTLSCSPISGHRSVSWYQQTPGQGLQFLFEYFSETQRNKGNFPGRFSGRQFSNSRSEMNVSTLELGDSALYLCASSLVQGAWATEAFFGQGTRLTVV.

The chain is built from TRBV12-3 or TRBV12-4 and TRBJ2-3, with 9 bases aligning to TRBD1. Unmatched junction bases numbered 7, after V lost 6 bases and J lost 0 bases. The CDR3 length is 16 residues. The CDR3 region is CASSFSDRGSTDTQYF. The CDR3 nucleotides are TGTGCCAGCAGCTTTTCCGACAGGGGGAGCACAGATACGCAGTATTTT.

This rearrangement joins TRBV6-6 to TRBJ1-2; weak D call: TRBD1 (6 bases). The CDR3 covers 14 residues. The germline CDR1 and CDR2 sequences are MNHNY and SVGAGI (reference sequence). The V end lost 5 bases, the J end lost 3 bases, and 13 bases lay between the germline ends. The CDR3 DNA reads TGTGCCAGCAGTAACGGAGGGGGGGACTATGGCTACACCTTC. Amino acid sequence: CASSNGGGDYGYTF.

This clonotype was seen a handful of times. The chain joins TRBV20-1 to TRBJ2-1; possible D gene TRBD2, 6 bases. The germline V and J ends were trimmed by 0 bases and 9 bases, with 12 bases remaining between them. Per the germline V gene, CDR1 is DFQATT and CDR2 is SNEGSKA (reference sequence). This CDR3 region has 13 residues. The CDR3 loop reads CSAREDYLSEQFF. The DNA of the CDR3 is TGCAGTGCTAGAGAGGACTACCTCTCTGAGCAGTTCTTC.

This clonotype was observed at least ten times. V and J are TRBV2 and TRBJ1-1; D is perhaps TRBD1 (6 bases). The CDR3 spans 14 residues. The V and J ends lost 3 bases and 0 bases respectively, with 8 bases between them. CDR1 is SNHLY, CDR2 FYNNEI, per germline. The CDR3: CASSDRGMNTEAFF. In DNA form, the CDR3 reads TGTGCCAGCAGTGATAGGGGGATGAACACTGAAGCTTTCTTT.

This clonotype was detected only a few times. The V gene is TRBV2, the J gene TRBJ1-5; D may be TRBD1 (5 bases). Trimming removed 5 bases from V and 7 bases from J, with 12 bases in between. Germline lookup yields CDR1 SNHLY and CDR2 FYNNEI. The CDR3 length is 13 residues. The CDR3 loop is CASSSGLSQPQHF. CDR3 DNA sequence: TGTGCCAGCAGTTCAGGGTTAAGCCAGCCCCAGCATTTT.

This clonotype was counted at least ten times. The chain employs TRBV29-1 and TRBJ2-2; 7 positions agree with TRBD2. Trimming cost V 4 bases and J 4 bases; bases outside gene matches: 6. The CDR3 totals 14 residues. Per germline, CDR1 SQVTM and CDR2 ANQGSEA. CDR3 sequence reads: CSVVPGGATGELFF. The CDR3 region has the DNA TGCAGCGTTGTTCCGGGGGGTGCCACCGGGGAGCTGTTTTTT.

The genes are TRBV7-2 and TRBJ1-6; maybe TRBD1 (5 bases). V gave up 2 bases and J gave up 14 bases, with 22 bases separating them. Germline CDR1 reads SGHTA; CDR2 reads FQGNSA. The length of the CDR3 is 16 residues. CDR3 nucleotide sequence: TGTGCCAGCAGCTTATTCCGGGACCCATCGACGGTCACCCTCCACTTT. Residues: CASSLFRDPSTVTLHF.

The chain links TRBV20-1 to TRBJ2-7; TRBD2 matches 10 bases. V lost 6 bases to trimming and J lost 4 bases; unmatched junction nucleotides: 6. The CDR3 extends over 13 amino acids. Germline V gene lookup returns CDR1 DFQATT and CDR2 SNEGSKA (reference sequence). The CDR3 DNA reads TGCAGTGCCCTTCTAGCGGGGGTATACGAGCAGTACTTC. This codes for CSALLAGVYEQYF.

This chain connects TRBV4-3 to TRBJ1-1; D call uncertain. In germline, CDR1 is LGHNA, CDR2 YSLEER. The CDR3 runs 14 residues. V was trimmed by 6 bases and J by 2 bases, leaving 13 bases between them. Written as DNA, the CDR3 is TGCGCCAGCAGGGTCGGTACAGCAAACACTGAAGCTTTCTTT. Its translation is CASRVGTANTEAFF.

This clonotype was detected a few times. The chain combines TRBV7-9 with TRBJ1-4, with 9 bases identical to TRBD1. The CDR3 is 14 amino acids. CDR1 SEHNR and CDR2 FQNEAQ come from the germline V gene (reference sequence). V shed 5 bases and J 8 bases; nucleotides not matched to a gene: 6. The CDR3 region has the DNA TGTGCCAGCAGCCCCCGACAGGGGGGGGAAAAACTGTTTTTT. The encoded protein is CASSPRQGGEKLFF.

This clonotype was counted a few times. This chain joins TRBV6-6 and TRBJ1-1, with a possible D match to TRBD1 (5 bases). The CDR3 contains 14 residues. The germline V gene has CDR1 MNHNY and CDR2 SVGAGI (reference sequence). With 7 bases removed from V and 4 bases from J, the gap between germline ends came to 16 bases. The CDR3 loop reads CASIQGRGLTEAFF. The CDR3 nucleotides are TGTGCCAGCATCCAGGGTCGCGGACTCACTGAAGCTTTCTTT.